The rows below give T cell receptor beta chains drawn from one sample of a study of blood T cell repertoires in COVID-19. The assay was immunoSEQ multiplex PCR, and TCRdb's table has in-frame clones only and misses some. The data contain about 170,000 clones, around 84% of them singletons. Material: peripheral blood. The receptors here all came from a man in his 60s with COVID-19, enrolled during active disease. Each CDR3 is given with its conserved first and last residue. Each record gives: J gene, D gene, V gene, CDR3 length, clone size, CDR3 protein, CDR3 DNA. D genes are given only for firm matches. Where a row states a size, it is once, few, many or the class of an expanded clone; other rows omit it.

TRBJ1-1 | - | TRBV29-1 | 16 | - | CSVVEVPSIVNTEAFF | TGCAGCGTTGTGGAGGTCCCTTCTATTGTGAACACTGAAGCTTTCTTT
TRBJ2-1 | - | TRBV15 | 13 | once | CATSGQRYNEQFF | TGTGCCACCAGTGGGCAGAGATACAATGAGCAGTTCTTC
TRBJ1-5 | TRBD1 | TRBV27 | 15 | once | CASSTGQAYNQPQHF | TGTGCCAGCAGTACCGGACAGGCCTATAATCAGCCCCAGCATTTT
TRBJ2-3 | - | TRBV30 | 11 | once | CAWSLGDTQYF | TGTGCCTGGAGTCTCGGAGATACGCAGTATTTT
TRBJ2-7 | TRBD2 | TRBV18 | 15 | - | CASSPASGGSYEQYF | TGTGCCAGCTCACCTGCTAGCGGGGGCTCCTACGAGCAGTACTTC
TRBJ1-5 | - | TRBV7-2 | 15 | - | CASTFTGTGNQPQHF | TGTGCCAGCACCTTCACAGGGACGGGCAATCAGCCCCAGCATTTT
TRBJ1-5 | - | TRBV7-9 | 14 | - | CASSRGHNNQPQHF | TGTGCCAGCAGCCGGGGACACAACAATCAGCCCCAGCATTTT
TRBJ1-2 | TRBD1 | TRBV28 | 13 | - | CASRNPGGGGYTF | TGTGCCAGCAGAAACCCAGGGGGCGGTGGCTACACCTTC
TRBJ1-1 | - | TRBV3-1/TRBV3-2 | 13 | - | CASSQEVPGGAFF | TGTGCCAGCAGCCAAGAAGTCCCCGGAGGAGCTTTCTTT
TRBJ2-3 | - | TRBV4-2 | 16 | - | CASSQERRGSTDTQYF | TGTGCCAGCAGCCAAGAACGGCGGGGTAGCACAGATACGCAGTATTTT
TRBJ2-5 | TRBD2 | TRBV7-7 | 15 | - | CASSVSGGDKETQYF | TGTGCTAGCAGCGTCTCCGGGGGGGACAAAGAGACCCAGTACTTC
TRBJ1-2 | TRBD1 | TRBV14 | 13 | - | CASSFDRAYGYTF | TGTGCCAGCAGCTTTGACAGGGCCTATGGCTACACCTTC
TRBJ1-3 | - | TRBV19 | 15 | - | CASSPLRAGGNTIYF | TGTGCCAGTAGTCCCTTGCGGGCTGGAGGAAACACCATATATTTT
TRBJ1-1 | TRBD1 | TRBV6-2/TRBV6-3 | 15 | - | CASRPNMDRGTEAFF | TGTGCCAGCAGACCTAATATGGACAGGGGAACTGAAGCTTTCTTT
TRBJ1-1 | - | TRBV21-1 | 16 | - | CASFLSYRGRDTEAFF | TGTGCCAGTTTCCTTTCCTACAGGGGAAGGGACACTGAAGCTTTCTTT
TRBJ2-7 | - | TRBV6-5 | 13 | - | CASSFTGVYEQYF | TGTGCCAGCAGTTTTACAGGCGTCTACGAGCAGTACTTC
TRBJ2-3 | - | TRBV7-3 | 14 | - | CASSNSGGANTQYF | TGTGCCAGCAGCAATAGCGGAGGGGCAAATACGCAGTATTTT
TRBJ1-1 | - | TRBV29-1 | 13 | - | CSATTSMNTEAFF | TGCAGCGCTACCACGAGCATGAACACTGAAGCTTTCTTT
TRBJ2-5 | TRBD1 | TRBV19 | 15 | - | CASSAGTGGQETQYF | TGTGCCAGTAGCGCCGGGACAGGGGGACAAGAGACCCAGTACTTC
TRBJ2-7 | - | TRBV18 | 13 | - | CASSIGGPYEQYF | TGTGCCAGCTCAATAGGGGGTCCCTACGAGCAGTACTTC
TRBJ2-1 | TRBD2 | TRBV28 | 14 | few | CATRSGGAGNEQFF | TGTGCCACCAGATCGGGGGGGGCGGGTAATGAGCAGTTCTTC
TRBJ1-2 | - | TRBV29-1 | 14 | - | CSVRETGLNYGYTF | TGCAGCGTCCGAGAGACGGGACTAAACTATGGCTACACCTTC
TRBJ2-2 | TRBD1 | TRBV7-2 | 16 | once | CASPGQGPPNTGELFF | TGTGCCAGCCCGGGACAGGGGCCCCCGAACACCGGGGAGCTGTTTTTT
TRBJ1-3 | TRBD1 | TRBV6-5 | 15 | - | CASSRQGGAGNTIYF | TGTGCCAGCAGCCGACAGGGAGGAGCTGGAAACACCATATATTTT
TRBJ1-6 | - | TRBV6-5 | 15 | - | CASRPTGHPNSPLHF | TGTGCCAGCAGACCCACGGGACACCCCAATTCACCCCTCCACTTT
TRBJ1-2 | - | TRBV9 | 12 | - | CASKPGERSYTF | TGTGCCAGCAAACCGGGAGAACGATCCTACACCTTC
TRBJ1-2 | TRBD1 | TRBV7-2 | 15 | - | CASSSPDRANYGYTF | TGTGCCAGCAGCTCGCCAGACAGGGCGAACTATGGCTACACCTTC
TRBJ2-5 | - | TRBV11-2 | 14 | - | CASSSHRGGETQYF | TGTGCCAGCAGCTCTCACAGGGGGGGAGAGACCCAGTACTTC
TRBJ1-5 | - | TRBV7-2 | 14 | - | CASSQGTIYQPQHF | TGTGCCAGCAGCCAGGGGACGATATATCAGCCCCAGCATTTT
TRBJ2-7 | TRBD1 | TRBV12-3/TRBV12-4 | 11 | - | CASSLGDRQYF | TGTGCCAGCAGTTTAGGGGACAGGCAGTACTTC
TRBJ1-1 | - | TRBV9 | 13 | few | CASSVGTVTEAFF | TGTGCCAGCAGCGTAGGTACAGTCACTGAAGCTTTCTTT
TRBJ2-7 | - | TRBV11-3 | 12 | - | CASSAVIWALDF | TGTGCCAGCAGCGCCGTTATTTGGGCATTGGACTTC
TRBJ2-3 | TRBD1 | TRBV5-4 | 16 | once | CASSLDIGTGTDTQYF | TGTGCCAGCAGCCTCGACATTGGGACAGGCACAGATACGCAGTATTTT
TRBJ2-1 | TRBD1 | TRBV5-1 | 16 | - | CASSPRGQGAANEQFF | TGCGCCAGCAGCCCACGGGGACAGGGGGCAGCCAATGAGCAGTTCTTC
TRBJ1-2 | - | TRBV28 | 12 | - | CASSFETYGYTF | TGTGCCAGCAGTTTTGAGACTTATGGCTACACCTTC
TRBJ2-1 | TRBD1 | TRBV7-2 | 16 | - | CASRHPGQGSYNEQFF | TGTGCCAGCAGGCATCCGGGACAGGGGTCCTACAATGAGCAGTTCTTC
TRBJ1-2 | TRBD1 | TRBV30 | 17 | - | CAWRADRRLPNRYGYTF | TGTGCCTGGAGGGCGGACAGGAGACTGCCTAACAGATATGGCTACACCTTC
TRBJ1-5 | - | TRBV19 | 14 | - | CASTLYYSNQPQHF | TGTGCCAGTACGTTGTACTATAGCAATCAGCCCCAGCATTTT
TRBJ2-3 | TRBD1 | TRBV19 | 15 | - | CASTVTGGLTDTQYF | TGTGCCAGTACCGTGACAGGGGGCCTCACAGATACGCAGTATTTT
TRBJ2-7 | - | TRBV4-3 | 16 | - | CASSQDGTTSSYEQYF | TGCGCCAGCAGCCAAGATGGCACTACGAGCTCCTACGAGCAGTACTTC
TRBJ2-7 | TRBD1 | TRBV18 | 14 | - | CASSPSGQDYEQYF | TGTGCCAGCTCACCCTCGGGACAGGACTACGAGCAGTACTTC
TRBJ1-2 | - | TRBV27 | 13 | - | CASSLGGVNGYTF | TGTGCCAGCAGTTTGGGAGGGGTGAATGGCTACACCTTC
TRBJ2-5 | - | TRBV2 | 11 | few | CASSGWETQYF | TGTGCCAGCTCAGGGTGGGAGACCCAGTACTTC
TRBJ2-3 | TRBD2 | TRBV4-3 | 19 | - | CASSQDTGLAVGNTDTQYF | TGCGCCAGCAGCCAAGATACAGGACTAGCGGTTGGAAACACAGATACGCAGTATTTT
TRBJ2-1 | - | TRBV5-6 | 13 | - | CASSLGGAQGQFF | TGTGCCAGCAGCTTAGGGGGGGCCCAGGGGCAGTTCTTC
TRBJ1-3 | TRBD1 | TRBV4-1 | 15 | - | CASSEDRISGNTIYF | TGCGCCAGCAGCGAGGACAGGATCTCTGGAAACACCATATATTTT